The 4 T cell receptor beta chains below come from one sample, sequenced in a study of cytomegalovirus exposure and HLA in healthy donors (dated by TCRdb to the late 2010s). The library was made by the immunoSEQ multiplex PCR assay. For the multiplex PCR, a mixture combining 60 forward primers for TCR Vbeta segments and 13 reverse primers for TCR Jbeta segments was used. TCRdb stores this immuneACCESS table with in-frame sequences only. Part of the clones is absent; in the studies checked, under half of the shortfall reflects unresolved V genes, and no reason is known for the rest. For this sample there are over 200,000 clones; approximately 90% appear just once. Of the sample, roughly 0.99% is held by the ten largest clones. The specimen was PBMCs. The receptor set was obtained from a woman younger than 30 in good health and CMV-seronegative.

The gene calls are TRBV19 and TRBJ1-3; 7 bases align to TRBD1. This CDR3 comprises 14 residues. V dropped 7 bases and J dropped 0; count of bases not matched to a gene: 3. CDR1 and CDR2 from the germline V gene are LNHDA and SQIVND (reference sequence). This CDR3 is CASTTGFSGNTIYF. The CDR3 DNA is TGTGCCAGTACGACAGGGTTCTCTGGAAACACCATATATTTT.

V and J are TRBV30 and TRBJ2-7; TRBD2 matches at 9 bases. CDR1 is GTSNPN and CDR2 is SVGIG in the germline V gene (reference sequence). The V segment lost 5 bases and the J segment 6 bases; nucleotides outside the gene matches: 14. The CDR3 contains 15 residues. The CDR3 is CAWCPPGLACPEQYF. CDR3 nucleotides: TGTGCCTGGTGCCCTCCGGGACTAGCTTGTCCCGAGCAGTACTTC. The whole variable domain, remainder taken from reference TRBV30 and TRBJ2-7, is SQTIHQWPATLVQPVGSPLSLECTVEGTSNPNLYWYRQAAGRGLQLLFYSVGIGQISSEVPQNLSASRPQDRQFILSSKKLLLSDSGFYLCAWCPPGLACPEQYFGPGTRLTVT.

The chain has TRBV7-6 and TRBJ1-5, with TRBD1 matching over 11 bases. This CDR3 region has 16 residues. V was clipped by 5 bases and J by 6 bases; unmatched bases: 9. Germline values: CDR1 SGHVS, CDR2 FNYEAQ. This chain's CDR3 is CASSAGQGAFVQPQHF. CDR3 nucleotides: TGTGCCAGCAGCGCCGGACAGGGGGCTTTTGTTCAGCCCCAGCATTTT.

The chain recombines TRBV5-8 with TRBJ2-7, with TRBD2 matching 7 bases. Unmatched junction bases numbered 5, after V lost 0 bases and J lost 2 bases. The germline V gene encodes CDR1 SGHTS and CDR2 YDEGEE. The CDR3 is 15 amino acids. This chain's CDR3 is CASSLAPSGTYEQYF. The DNA of the CDR3 is TGTGCCAGCAGCTTGGCCCCTAGCGGAACCTACGAGCAGTACTTC.